The clone carrying this T cell receptor (beta chain) has a handful of counts. This beta chain is an off-target read within a library intended for alpha chains, so its frequency means little. The presence of a unique molecular identifier marked each TCR cDNA molecule. One entry per CDR3 protein, called by TCRdb with MiXCR from the 5' RACE reads. In the table there are 200 to 250 distinct CDR3 sequences, 50% to 55% of which are singletons. This record comes from a study of spatial heterogeneity in lung cancer. CDR3 length equals 17 residues. Germline V CDR1 and CDR2: MDHEN, SYDVKM. Trimming removed 7 bases from V and 3 bases from J; junction bases left unmatched: 15. Time point meaning: sample taken at primary tumor resection. The authors sequenced whole RNA from tumor, nontumor lung or frozen PBMC without sorting.

The material was normal lung tissue next to the tumor, obtained at surgery. The clonotype comes from a male donor with early-stage non-small cell lung cancer. The chain joins TRBV28 to TRBJ2-5; 9 nucleotides line up with TRBD2. The CDR3 region is CASNTRASGAIKETQYF. The CDR3 coding sequence is TGTGCCAGCAACACTAGGGCTAGCGGGGCAATTAAAGAGACCCAGTACTTC.